The text below deals with one TCR beta chain. This clonotype was observed many times. Its binding antigen is unknown. No clone much larger than this one lies a single base away; base qualities are absent. Receptor libraries were prepared by PCR. Sequencing was carried out with an Illumina HiSeq 2500. TCR library preparation used molecular barcoding, with unique molecular identifiers applied to normalize quantification of the TCRbeta repertoire. The raw public data were reprocessed by TCRdb itself: fastp quality trimming at Q25, MiXCR clonotype calling, in-frame beta chains only. Each record represents a unique CDR3 protein, reported with the most common genes and DNA among its rows. A total of about 200,000 distinct CDR3 sequences appear in this sample, about 15% of them only once. Jointly, the top ten make up about 12% of the sample. The CDR3 measures 13 amino acids from cysteine to phenylalanine. Only CDR3 DNA remains: 39 bases, in frame from the first base. The V end loses 5 bases and the J end loses 5 bases, and a stretch of 13 bases separates them. The germline V gene supplies CDR1 MNHNS and CDR2 SASEGT.

This sample is drawn from a study of T-cell reconstitution after alpha-beta-depleted transplantation in children (TCRdb year 2016). With regard to the full study: Using TCR repertoire profiling, the study followed T-cell immune reconstitution in a quantitative way in children after TCRalphabeta/CD19-depleted allogeneic hematopoietic cell transplantation.

The specimen was PBMCs from the stem cell graft donor, collected from the stem cell graft. This TCR was recovered from a human donor who donated a stem cell graft to a child with acute lymphoblastic leukemia. The V gene is TRBV6-1 and the J gene is TRBJ2-7; the D gene assignment is ambiguous. Here is the DNA: TGTGCCAGCAGTCCACTTCCTTCCAACGAGCAGTACTTC. It translates to CASSPLPSNEQYF.